This T cell receptor beta chain was recorded in a study of OX40 agonist ivuxolimab in advanced cancers. Study overall: Partial responses, seen in three patients, involved one hepatocellular carcinoma and two cutaneous melanomas.

Concerning this clone: Its cognate antigen is unknown. The sample holds other DNA sequences that translate to the same CDR3.

The V gene end was trimmed by 7 bases and the J gene end by 0 bases; junction bases not matched to a gene: 5. CDR1 is SQVTM, CDR2 ANQGSEA, per germline. The CDR3 sequence is 15 residues long. General observations from the study: The work left the antigen specificity of expanded peripheral T cells undetermined. CD4+ T cells averaged fewer expanded clones than CD8+ T cells.

Clones were sequenced by immunoSEQ multiplex PCR, and TCRdb holds only the in-frame ones, with some missing. This table has about 77,000 clones, around 86% appearing once. Sequencing was performed on CD4+ or CD8+ T cells sorted from blood, taken in a trial of the OX40 agonist ivuxolimab. The source is an adult with an advanced solid tumor such as melanoma, head and neck, liver or kidney cancer. The chain has TRBV29-1 and TRBJ2-2; TRBD2 agrees at 10 bases. The CDR3 DNA reads as TGCAGCGCTCTAGGACTAGCGGCGAACACCGGGGAGCTGTTTTTT. This gives the protein CSALGLAANTGELFF.